Included here is one TCR beta chain sequence, with context. Its antigen is unknown. Each sample used at least 6 million PBMCs. The data originate from a study of blood T cells in healthy people across ages. Notes on the study in general: Age showed a roughly linear inverse relationship with TCR beta diversity per million T cells.

The CDR3 is made up of 15 amino acids. V lost 5 bases to trimming and J lost 7 bases; unmatched junction nucleotides: 10. With a J-beta primer mix and a sample-barcoded 5' primer, a second PCR ran roughly 6 to 12 cycles. Using its own MiXCR run on the 5' RACE reads, TCRdb lists one record per CDR3 protein. The data show approximately 670,000 distinct CDR3 sequences, 40% to 50% seen once. The chain is built from TRBV12-3 or TRBV12-4 and TRBJ1-5, with TRBD1 matching 8 bases. Sample: blood. This TCR was sampled from a man older than 75 in good health. The DNA of the CDR3 is TGTGCCAGCAGTCTAAATGGACAGGGAGAACAGCCCCAGCATTTT. This encodes CASSLNGQGEQPQHF.